Below, one TCR beta chain is given with its context. No antigen is known for it. The CDR3 extends over 14 amino acids. The germline V gene has CDR1 LNHNV and CDR2 YYDKDF (reference sequence). V lost 0 bases, J lost 3 bases, and 9 bases lay in between. These data are taken from a study of shared clonotypes between healthy human individuals. Across the study: Three CD4 naive, three CD4 memory, two CD8 naive and one CD8 memory plate were used per donor. Study-wide results and limits: Non-shared clonotypes were found to have lower generation probabilities than the clonotypes that were shared by all four of the sorted-subset donors.

Original methodology: ImmunoSEQ output held junction-only sequences without quality scores, so filtering differed. TCRdb's copy holds only in-frame clones and misses some; the assay was immunoSEQ multiplex PCR. Clone size and the V and J calls come from that table; the DNA yielded D and trimming. The sample gives around 940,000 clones, over 60% of which show up once; approximately 1.5% is in the top ten. J is TRBJ2-7 and V is TRBV15, with D maybe TRBD1 (5 bases). This TCR was recovered from a man younger than 30 in good health. Sample: memory CD4+ T cells sorted from blood. The subset denotes: CD45RA-negative fraction. The CDR3 sequence: CATSRDSQGYEQYF. The CDR3 DNA follows: TGTGCCACCAGCAGAGATTCCCAGGGCTACGAGCAGTACTTC.